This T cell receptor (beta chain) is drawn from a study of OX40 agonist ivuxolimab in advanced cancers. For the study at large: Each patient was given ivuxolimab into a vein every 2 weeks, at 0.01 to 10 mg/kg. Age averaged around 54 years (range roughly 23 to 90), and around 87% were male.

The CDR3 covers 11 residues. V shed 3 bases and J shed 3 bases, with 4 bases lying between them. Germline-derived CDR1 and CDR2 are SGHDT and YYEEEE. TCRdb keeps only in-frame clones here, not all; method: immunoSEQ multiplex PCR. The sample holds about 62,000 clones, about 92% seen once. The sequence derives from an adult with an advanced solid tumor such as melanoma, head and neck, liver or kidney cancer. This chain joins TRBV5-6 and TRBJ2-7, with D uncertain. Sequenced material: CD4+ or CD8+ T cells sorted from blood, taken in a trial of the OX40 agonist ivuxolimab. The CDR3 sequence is CASSSGYEQYF. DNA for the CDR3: TGTGCCAGCAGCTCAGGCTACGAGCAGTACTTC.